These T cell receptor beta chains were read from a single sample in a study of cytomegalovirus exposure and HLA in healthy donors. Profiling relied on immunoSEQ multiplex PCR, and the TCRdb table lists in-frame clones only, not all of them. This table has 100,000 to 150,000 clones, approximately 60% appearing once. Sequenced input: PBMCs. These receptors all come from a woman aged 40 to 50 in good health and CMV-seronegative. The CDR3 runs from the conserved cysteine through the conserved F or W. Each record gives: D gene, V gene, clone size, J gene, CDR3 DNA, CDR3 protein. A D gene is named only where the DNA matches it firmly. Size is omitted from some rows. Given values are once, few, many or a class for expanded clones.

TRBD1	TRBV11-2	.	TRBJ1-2	TGTGCCAGCAGCTCCCGGACAGGGAGCTATGGCTACACCTTC	CASSSRTGSYGYTF
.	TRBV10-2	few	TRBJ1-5	TGCGCCAGCAGTGAAAAGGTGGGGAGCCAGCCCCAGCATTTT	CASSEKVGSQPQHF
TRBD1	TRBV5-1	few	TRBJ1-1	TGCGCCAGCAGCTTGGCTCGGACAGGGGCGGGCACTGAAGCTTTCTTT	CASSLARTGAGTEAFF
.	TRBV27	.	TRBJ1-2	TGTGCCAGCAGTTTTGGAACCTCACAGGCCCATGGCTACACCTTC	CASSFGTSQAHGYTF
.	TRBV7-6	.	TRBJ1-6	TGTGCCAGCAGATACTCCTATAATTCACCCCTCCACTTT	CASRYSYNSPLHF
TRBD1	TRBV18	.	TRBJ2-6	TGTGCCAGCTCACCACCACAGGGGGCTGATGGGGCCAACGTCCTGACTTTC	CASSPPQGADGANVLTF
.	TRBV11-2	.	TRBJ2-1	.	CASSLDGVAGGSEFF
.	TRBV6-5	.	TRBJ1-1	TGTGCCAGCAGACACCTAGGGGGTAAGAACACTGAAGCTTTCTTT	CASRHLGGKNTEAFF
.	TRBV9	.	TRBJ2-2	TGTGCCAGCAGCGTAGCTCCCGGGACCGGGGAGCTGTTTTTT	CASSVAPGTGELFF
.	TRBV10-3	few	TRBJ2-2	TGTGCCATCAGTGATTCCCGGGGGTACACCGGGGAGCTGTTTTTT	CAISDSRGYTGELFF
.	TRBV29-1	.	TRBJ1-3	TGCAGCGTTGACGGAGGGCGAAACACCATATATTTT	CSVDGGRNTIYF
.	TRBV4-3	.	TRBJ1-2	TGCGCCAGCAGCCAAGCCCAAAACTATGGCTACACCTTC	CASSQAQNYGYTF
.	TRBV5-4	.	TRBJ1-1	TGTGCCAGCAGCTTGGCAACAGTTGGGAACACTGAAGCTTTCTTT	CASSLATVGNTEAFF
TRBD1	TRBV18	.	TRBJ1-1	TGTGCCAGCTCACCAAGCCTTAGGGGGCATCCTGAAGCTTTCTTT	CASSPSLRGHPEAFF
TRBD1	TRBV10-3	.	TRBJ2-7	TGTGCCATCAGTGGGAGACCCAGACAGGGGGAAAGCTCCTACGAGCAGTACTTC	CAISGRPRQGESSYEQYF
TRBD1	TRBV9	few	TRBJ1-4	TGTGCCAGCAGCGTAGATAGGGGGCCGGGAAAACTGTTTTTT	CASSVDRGPGKLFF
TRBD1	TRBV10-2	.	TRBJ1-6	TGCGCCAGCAGTGAGGGACCGGGACAGACGTTCTCACCCCTCCACTTT	CASSEGPGQTFSPLHF
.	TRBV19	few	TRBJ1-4	TGTGCCAGTAGCATATCGACAGCAACTAATGAAAAACTGTTTTTT	CASSISTATNEKLFF